Listed below are T cell receptor beta chains from one sample, sequenced in a study of blood T cell repertoires in COVID-19. The data were produced by immunoSEQ multiplex PCR, yet TCRdb's version contains in-frame clones alone and is incomplete. This table holds some 42,000 clones, about 85% found once. The source material was peripheral blood. The source of these receptors is a human donor in a cohort sampled during active COVID-19. Both conserved end residues are part of each CDR3. The D gene is left open where the match is weak. Size tells how often a clone was seen (once, few, many) or the class of an expanded clone, and some rows leave it out.

size,D,V,J,CDR3,DNA
NA,TRBD2,TRBV9,TRBJ2-3,CASSAGTSGPRTDTQYF,TGTGCCAGCAGCGCCGGGACTAGCGGACCCCGCACAGATACGCAGTATTTT
NA,NA,TRBV11-3,TRBJ2-5,CASSLGGVGGAQETQYF,TGTGCCAGCAGCTTAGGAGGGGTCGGAGGGGCCCAAGAGACCCAGTACTTC
NA,TRBD1,TRBV6-6,TRBJ2-7,CASSPRGQGGYEQYF,TGTGCCAGCAGTCCCCGAGGACAGGGAGGCTACGAGCAGTACTTC
NA,NA,TRBV15,TRBJ1-3,CATSRETVSGNTIYF,TGTGCCACCAGCAGGGAGACAGTCTCTGGAAACACCATATATTTT
NA,TRBD1,TRBV7-9,TRBJ1-1,CASSANRGVTEAFF,TGTGCCAGCAGCGCGAACAGGGGTGTCACTGAAGCTTTCTTT
NA,NA,TRBV2,TRBJ1-2,CASSETVNRAYGYTF,TGTGCCAGCAGTGAAACGGTGAACAGGGCGTATGGCTACACCTTC
NA,NA,TRBV2,TRBJ2-1,CASRDNSEQFF,TGTGCCAGCAGGGACAATTCTGAGCAGTTCTTC
NA,NA,TRBV30,TRBJ2-3,CAWSVGERWTDTQYF,TGTGCCTGGAGTGTCGGGGAGAGGTGGACAGATACGCAGTATTTT
NA,NA,TRBV28,TRBJ1-3,CASSFSQGKISGNTIYF,TGTGCCAGCAGTTTTAGCCAGGGGAAGATCTCTGGAAACACCATATATTTT
NA,NA,TRBV15,TRBJ2-7,CATSRSRTHEQYF,TGTGCCACCAGCAGAAGTAGAACCCACGAGCAGTACTTC
NA,NA,TRBV28,TRBJ1-3,CASSFQGGSGNTIYF,TGTGCCAGCAGTTTTCAGGGAGGTTCTGGAAACACCATATATTTT
medium-sized,NA,TRBV3-1/TRBV3-2,TRBJ1-5,CASSQPYGQFRYSNQPQHF,TGTGCCAGCAGCCAACCCTACGGACAGTTCCGTTATAGCAATCAGCCCCAGCATTTT
NA,NA,TRBV30,TRBJ2-1,CAWSLGGRNEQFF,TGTGCCTGGAGTTTGGGGGGGCGCAATGAGCAGTTCTTC
NA,TRBD1,TRBV7-2,TRBJ2-7,CASSLDRITYEQYF,TGTGCCAGCAGCTTGGACAGGATTACCTACGAGCAGTACTTC
NA,NA,TRBV5-4,TRBJ1-5,CASSLAGGSNQPQHF,TGTGCCAGCAGCTTGGCCGGGGGGAGCAATCAGCCCCAGCATTTT